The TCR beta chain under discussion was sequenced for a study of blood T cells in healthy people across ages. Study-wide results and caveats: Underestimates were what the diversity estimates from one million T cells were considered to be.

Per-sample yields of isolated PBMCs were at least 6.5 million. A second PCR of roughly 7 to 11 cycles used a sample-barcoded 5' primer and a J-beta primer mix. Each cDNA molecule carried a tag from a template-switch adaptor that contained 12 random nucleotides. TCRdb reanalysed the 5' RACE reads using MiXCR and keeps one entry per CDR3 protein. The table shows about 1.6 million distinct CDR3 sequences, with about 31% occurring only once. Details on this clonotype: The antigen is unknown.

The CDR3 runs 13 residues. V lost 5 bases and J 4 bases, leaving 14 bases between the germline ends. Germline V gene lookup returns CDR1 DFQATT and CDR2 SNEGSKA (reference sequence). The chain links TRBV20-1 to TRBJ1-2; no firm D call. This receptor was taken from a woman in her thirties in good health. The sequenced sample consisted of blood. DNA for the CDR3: TGCAGTGCTCGTCGGGGATCGGGCTATGGCTACACCTTC. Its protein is CSARRGSGYGYTF.